Shown below are 32 T cell receptor beta chains from a single sample sequenced in a study of Graves' ophthalmopathy and Graves' hyperthyroidism. Amplification targeted the TCR beta CDR3 regions, with RNA transcripts as the source material. First-round RT-PCR employed HTBI primers, with a second-round multiplex PCR after it. In TCRdb, the multiplex PCR reads were re-called with MiXCR into one record per CDR3 protein. The table includes 660,000 or so distinct CDR3 sequences, roughly 39% detected once. Sequenced material: peripheral blood. The receptor set was obtained from an adult man with Graves' ophthalmopathy.

This sequence joins TRBV7-2 and TRBJ1-2; tentative D call: TRBD1 (5 bases). Germline V gene data show CDR1 as SGHTA and CDR2 as FQGNSA. The ends were cut back, 3 bases at V and 8 bases at J, with 13 bases in the middle. The CDR3 length is 13 residues. The CDR3 is CASSLTGTSGYTF. CDR3 nucleotide sequence: TGTGCCAGCAGCTTGACCGGGACTAGCGGCTACACCTTC.

The chain links TRBV9 to TRBJ2-2, with D tentatively TRBD1 (6 bases). The CDR3 has 18 residues. V lost 7 bases, J lost 6 bases, and 28 bases lay in between. Germline V gene sequence: CDR1 SGDLS, CDR2 YYNGEE. CDR3 amino acids: CASSNLRTNRVGAGELFF. The CDR3 DNA sequence: TGTGCCAGCTCGAATCTTCGTACGAACAGGGTTGGGGCCGGGGAGCTGTTTTTT.

The chain is built from TRBV29-1 and TRBJ1-1; D may be TRBD1 (6 bases). V was pared by 8 bases and J by 1 base, with 14 bases between. The germline V gene encodes CDR1 SQVTM and CDR2 ANQGSEA. The CDR3 runs to 13 residues. CDR3 region: CSTLTGPNTEAFF. The CDR3 nucleotides read TGCAGCACCCTGACAGGACCGAACACTGAAGCTTTCTTT.

The chain couples TRBV7-3 to TRBJ2-7, with a weak D call TRBD2 (5 bases). V dropped 0 bases and J dropped 7 bases, with 10 bases sitting between them. Looked up from germline, CDR1 is SGHTA and CDR2 is FQGTGA. This CDR3 has 13 amino acids. CDR3 in DNA: TGTGCCAGCAGCTTAACAGGGAGTGATGAGCAGTACTTC. Its translation is CASSLTGSDEQYF.

This clonotype was observed once. This chain joins TRBV10-3 and TRBJ2-7, with 12 bases aligning to TRBD2. Germline V lookup: CDR1 ENHRY, CDR2 SYGVKD. The CDR3 is 13 residues long. V shed 10 bases and J 3 bases; nucleotides not matched to a gene: 4. In nucleotides, the CDR3 is TGTGCCACCGGACTAGCGGGACGCTACGAGCAGTACTTC. Its translation: CATGLAGRYEQYF.

Ten or more counts support this clonotype. CDR3 sequence: CASSDPAQGETEAFF. The CDR3 coding sequence is TGCGCCAGCAGTGACCCCGCCCAGGGAGAGACTGAAGCTTTCTTT. V and J are TRBV10-2 and TRBJ1-1, with D tentatively TRBD1 (5 bases). The V and J ends lost 3 bases and 5 bases respectively, with 16 bases between them. Germline values: CDR1 WSHSY, CDR2 SAAADI. This CDR3 has 15 amino acids.

This clonotype has more than one count but fewer than ten. This chain joins TRBV12-5 and TRBJ1-3; TRBD1 might be the D (5 bases). CDR3 length: 18 amino acids. V dropped 7 bases and J dropped 0 bases, with 22 bases sitting between them. Looked up from germline, CDR1 is LGHNT and CDR2 is FRNRAP. In DNA form, the CDR3 reads TGTGCTAGTGCCCCCCGGGGGGTAGGGGCATCCTCTGGAAACACCATATATTTT. Its protein is CASAPRGVGASSGNTIYF.

For this clonotype: One end of the junction is discordant with germline, which a read error may explain. The genes are TRBV29-1 and TRBJ1-2; D possibly corresponds to TRBD1 (6 bases). This CDR3 spans 13 amino acids. Germline CDR1 is SQVTM and CDR2 is ANQGSEA. CDR3 amino acids: CSVDRGGIYGYTF. Here the CDR3 DNA reads TGCAGCGTTGACAGGGGAGGAATCTATGGCTATACCTTC.

This clonotype was recorded only once. J is TRBJ2-6 and V is TRBV9; 8 nucleotides agree with TRBD1. Germline loops: CDR1 SGDLS, CDR2 YYNGEE. V gave up 4 bases and J gave up 0 bases; unmatched junction bases: 6. The CDR3 is made up of 17 amino acids. The DNA for the CDR3 is TGTGCCAGCAGCCGGGGACAGGCCTACTCTGGGGCCAACGTCCTGACTTTC. The encoded protein is CASSRGQAYSGANVLTF.

This clonotype was picked up many times. The CDR3 loop reads CASSTGTGGTEAFF. The CDR3 DNA sequence: TGTGCCAGCAGTACCGGGACAGGGGGCACTGAAGCTTTCTTT. This rearrangement joins TRBV7-9 to TRBJ1-1; 11 nucleotides match TRBD1. The CDR3 spans 14 residues. Germline CDR1 and CDR2: SEHNR and FQNEAQ (reference sequence). V lost 6 bases, J lost 4 bases, and 4 bases stayed unmatched. The whole variable domain, remainder taken from reference TRBV7-9 and TRBJ1-1, is DTGVSQNPRHKITKRGQNVTFRCDPISEHNRLYWYRQTLGQGPEFLTYFQNEAQLEKSRLLSDRFSAERPKGSFSTLEIQRTEQGDSAMYLCASSTGTGGTEAFFGQGTRLTVV.

This clonotype was observed many times. The chain couples TRBV29-1 to TRBJ2-6; TRBD1 agrees at 9 bases. The CDR3 runs to 17 residues. Per germline, CDR1 SQVTM and CDR2 ANQGSEA. With 0 bases clipped from V and 3 bases from J, the junction kept 6 bases outside the gene matches. As DNA, the CDR3 is TGCAGCGTTGAAGAACGGGACAGGGTATTTGGGGCCAACGTCCTGACTTTC. It yields the protein CSVEERDRVFGANVLTF.

There are many counts of this clonotype. One end of the junction varies from germline; a read error may be responsible. The CDR3 spells CSARGQGGGYGYTF. Here the CDR3 DNA reads TGCAGTGCCAGAGGGCAGGGGGGAGGCTATGGCTACACCTTC. V and J are TRBV20-1 and TRBJ1-2; 7 bases are a match to TRBD1. The CDR3 has 14 residues. From germline, CDR1 is DFQATT and CDR2 SNEGSKA (reference sequence).

This clonotype was seen a handful of times. V gene TRBV4-3 combines with J gene TRBJ1-4; D may be TRBD1 (5 bases). The CDR3 is 16 amino acids. Germline V lookup: CDR1 LGHNA, CDR2 YSLEER. V was trimmed by 0 bases and J by 8 bases, leaving 16 bases between them. CDR3 sequence reads: CASSQDLGRVGEKLFF. The CDR3 bases are TGCGCCAGCAGCCAAGATTTGGGCAGGGTAGGCGAAAAACTGTTTTTT.

This clonotype was seen more than once but under ten times. The chain employs TRBV9 and TRBJ1-2, with D maybe TRBD1 (6 bases). V lost 7 bases and J lost 0, with 19 bases in between. Germline V lookup: CDR1 SGDLS, CDR2 YYNGEE. This CDR3 spans 16 amino acids. Written as DNA, the CDR3 is TGTGCCAGCTCACCAGGGGCAGGAGTAGCTAACTATGGCTACACCTTC. It is translated as CASSPGAGVANYGYTF.

The chain is built from TRBV5-1 and TRBJ2-5; TRBD1 or TRBD2 may be the D gene (6 bases each). V lost 2 bases, J lost 7 bases, and 15 bases lay in between. Germline CDR1 and CDR2: SGHRS and YFSETQ. The CDR3 has 14 amino acids. The CDR3 loop is CASSFNRDGGTQYF. CDR3 bases: TGCGCCAGCAGCTTCAACAGGGACGGGGGGACCCAGTACTTC.

The CDR3 sequence is CASKERTDYEQYF. In DNA form, the CDR3 reads TGTGCCAGCAAAGAAAGGACAGACTACGAGCAGTACTTC. This chain joins TRBV2 and TRBJ2-7; TRBD1 might be the D (6 bases). This CDR3 has 13 residues. Germline loops: CDR1 SNHLY, CDR2 FYNNEI. Trimming took 7 bases from V and 3 from J, leaving 13 bases between them.

This chain uses TRBV29-1 with TRBJ2-7; weak D call: TRBD1 (6 bases). The germline V gene encodes CDR1 SQVTM and CDR2 ANQGSEA. The CDR3 runs 11 residues. Trimming shortened V by 8 bases and J by 7 bases, and 15 bases separated the two germline ends. CDR3 nucleotide sequence: TGCAGCTCTCAGGGGAACAATGAGCAGTACTTC. Translation gives CSSQGNNEQYF.

In this sample, this clonotype turned up a few times. J is TRBJ2-7 and V is TRBV25-1; D remains unclear. V was clipped by 5 bases and J by 0 bases, with 20 bases between them. Germline loops: CDR1 MGHDK, CDR2 SYGVNS. The length of the CDR3 is 17 residues. CDR3 nucleotides: TGTGCCAGCAGTTTAAAAGGTCGATGGGGAAGCTCCTACGAGCAGTACTTC. It yields the protein CASSLKGRWGSSYEQYF.

This clonotype showed up many times. This chain joins TRBV20-1 and TRBJ1-1, with D possibly TRBD1 on 6 matching bases. Germline V gene lookup returns CDR1 DFQATT and CDR2 SNEGSKA (reference sequence). V shed 4 bases and J shed 3 bases, with 9 bases lying between them. This CDR3 is built from 12 residues. This chain's CDR3 is CSATGVYTEAFF. CDR3 sequence (DNA): TGCAGTGCTACAGGGGTTTACACTGAAGCTTTCTTT.

J is TRBJ1-1 and V is TRBV29-1, with D maybe TRBD1 (5 bases). The V gene's germline CDR1 is SQVTM and CDR2 ANQGSEA. V lost 0 bases to trimming and J lost 4 bases, with 12 bases between them. This CDR3 spans 14 amino acids. CDR3 in amino acids: CSVEDQGEGTEAFF. The DNA for the CDR3 is TGCAGCGTTGAAGATCAGGGTGAGGGCACTGAAGCTTTCTTT.

This clonotype has a count of ten or more. The chain carries TRBV24-1 and TRBJ1-1; the match to TRBD1 covers 8 bases. The germline CDR1 and CDR2 sequences are KGHDR and SFDVKD. The CDR3 has 16 amino acids. V was pared by 2 bases and J by 0 bases, with 4 bases of the junction left unmatched. CDR3 residues: CATSDSRTGMNTEAFF. Written as DNA, the CDR3 is TGTGCCACCAGTGATTCTCGGACAGGGATGAACACTGAAGCTTTCTTT.

This clonotype was found many times. The chain links TRBV7-8 to TRBJ1-2, with D maybe TRBD1 (6 bases). The ends were cut back, 5 bases at V and 0 bases at J, with 16 bases in the middle. Germline assignment: CDR1 SGHVS and CDR2 FQNEAQ. The CDR3 sequence is 16 residues long. CDR3 nucleotide sequence: TGTGCCAGCAGCCTTCGTACAGGGCCTACTAACTATGGCTACACCTTC. Amino acids: CASSLRTGPTNYGYTF.

This clonotype showed up many times. The gene calls are TRBV7-2 and TRBJ2-5; D call uncertain. The CDR3 covers 14 residues. The V gene lost 5 bases and the J gene lost 4 bases, with 14 bases spanning the gap. Germline CDR1 and CDR2: SGHTA and FQGNSA. The CDR3 bases are TGTGCCAGCAGCCTACCGGTGACCTTAGAGACCCAGTACTTC. It translates to CASSLPVTLETQYF.

This clonotype was observed a few times. The rearrangement links TRBV20-1 to TRBJ2-5, with 9 positions matching TRBD2. Germline V gene data show CDR1 as DFQATT and CDR2 as SNEGSKA (reference sequence). This CDR3 region has 14 residues. V shed 5 bases and J 5 bases; nucleotides not matched to a gene: 9. In nucleotides, the CDR3 is TGCAGTGCTCCTATAGCGGGAGCCGGGGAGACCCAGTACTTC. Its translation is CSAPIAGAGETQYF.

This clonotype was detected many times. This chain connects TRBV19 to TRBJ2-7; a weak D match, TRBD1 (6 bases). The CDR3 loop spans 13 amino acids. The V end lost 5 bases, the J end lost 2 bases, and 10 bases lay between the germline ends. Germline CDR1 reads LNHDA; CDR2 reads SQIVND (reference sequence). The CDR3 coding sequence is TGTGCCAGTAGTCAGGGGTCGGCCTACGAGCAGTACTTC. Residues: CASSQGSAYEQYF. The full variable domain, rest sourced from reference TRBV19 and TRBJ2-7, is DGGITQSPKYLFRKEGQNVTLSCEQNLNHDAMYWYRQDPGQGLRLIYYSQIVNDFQKGDIAEGYSVSREKKESFPLTVTSAQKNPTAFYLCASSQGSAYEQYFGPGTRLTVT.

This clonotype was counted many times. The chain joins TRBV20-1 to TRBJ1-5, with 7 nucleotides matching TRBD1. Germline values: CDR1 DFQATT, CDR2 SNEGSKA (reference sequence). CDR3 size: 16 residues. V shed 6 bases and J 1 base; nucleotides not matched to a gene: 12. In DNA, the CDR3 is TGCAGTGCCATTGGGCTAGGACAGGTCAGCAATCAGCCCCAGCATTTT. Its protein is CSAIGLGQVSNQPQHF.

The CDR3 DNA follows: TGTGCCAGCAGCTCACCCGAGGGACTGGATCAAGAGACCCAGTACTTC. Translating gives CASSSPEGLDQETQYF. This chain joins TRBV11-3 and TRBJ2-5, with D possibly TRBD2 on 6 matching bases. CDR3 length: 16 residues. Trimming left V 4 bases short and J 2 bases short, with 17 bases between. Germline V gives CDR1 SGHNT, CDR2 YENEEA.

This rearrangement joins TRBV10-3 to TRBJ1-6, with D perhaps TRBD1 (5 bases). In germline, CDR1 is ENHRY, CDR2 SYGVKD. The CDR3 is made up of 13 amino acids. V was pared by 7 bases and J by 6 bases, with 10 bases between. Here the CDR3 reads CAIKSGTNSPLHF. The CDR3 DNA is TGTGCCATCAAGTCCGGGACTAATTCACCCCTCCACTTT.

The CDR3 region has the DNA TGTGCCACCAGAGACGGTTACTCTGGGGCCAACGTCCTGACTTTC. Residues: CATRDGYSGANVLTF. V usage is TRBV15 and J usage is TRBJ2-6; D is ambiguous. The V gene's germline CDR1 is LNHNV and CDR2 YYDKDF (reference sequence). The CDR3 is 15 residues long. Trimming shortened V by 6 bases and J by 0 bases, and 9 bases separated the two germline ends.

In nucleotides, the CDR3 is TGTGCCAGCACCCCACGCCAGGGGAGCTCCTACGAGCAGTACTTC. As protein: CASTPRQGSSYEQYF. The chain has TRBV2 and TRBJ2-7, with a tentative D call TRBD1 (6 bases). V shed 7 bases and J shed 0 bases, with 16 bases lying between them. Germline V gene lookup returns CDR1 SNHLY and CDR2 FYNNEI. The CDR3 contains 15 residues.

The chain has TRBV29-1 and TRBJ1-2, with D possibly TRBD1 on 6 matching bases. V lost 8 bases to trimming and J lost 5 bases, with 15 bases between them. Germline lookup yields CDR1 SQVTM and CDR2 ANQGSEA. The CDR3 consists of 12 residues. The CDR3: CSYGQKVYGYTF. The CDR3 nucleotides are TGCAGCTATGGACAGAAGGTGTATGGCTACACCTTC.

This clonotype has ten or more counts. The genes are TRBV7-6 and TRBJ1-5; a weak D match, TRBD1 (5 bases). Between the trimmed V and J ends, which lost 5 bases and 1 base, there was a span of 9 bases. The CDR3 length is 14 residues. Germline V gene lookup returns CDR1 SGHVS and CDR2 FNYEAQ. The CDR3 DNA is TGTGCCAGCAGCGCAGACAGAAGCAATCAGCCCCAGCATTTT. Encoded protein: CASSADRSNQPQHF.